What follows are 12 T cell receptor beta chains derived from one specimen sequenced in a study of T cell repertoires in cytomegalovirus infection. TCRdb reprocessed the reads with MiXCR, giving one entry per CDR3 protein. Of about 180,000 distinct CDR3 sequences in the sample, about a sixth were seen once. The source material was CD8+ T cells from PBMCs. The receptors here all came from a human donor in good health (CMV status not recorded). Some clones in this sample may be carry-over from other donors' samples.

The chain links TRBV4-3 to TRBJ2-2; 12 bases agree with TRBD2. J lost 6 bases, V lost 2 bases, and 10 bases had no gene match. The CDR3 consists of 18 residues. Germline V lookup: CDR1 LGHNA, CDR2 YSLEER. The CDR3 sequence: CASSQRLAGDSFPGELFF. CDR3 bases: TGCGCCAGCAGCCAACGACTAGCGGGGGACTCCTTTCCCGGGGAGCTGTTTTTT.

This clonotype has more than one count but fewer than ten. The chain uses TRBV12-3 or TRBV12-4 and TRBJ2-5; TRBD1 might be the D (5 bases). The CDR3 covers 12 residues. V lost 7 bases to trimming and J lost 5 bases, with 11 bases between them. CDR3 in amino acids: CASTQDIETQYF. The CDR3 nucleotides read TGTGCCAGCACACAGGACATCGAGACCCAGTACTTC.

This clonotype was seen only a few times. The chain is built from TRBV6-2 or TRBV6-3 and TRBJ1-5, with D uncertain. The V gene's germline CDR1 is MNHEY and CDR2 SVGEGT. The CDR3 consists of 18 residues. The V and J ends lost 0 bases and 0 bases respectively, with 15 bases between them. The CDR3, as DNA: TGTGCCAGCAGTTACTCAATCAACGCGGTCTATAGCAATCAGCCCCAGCATTTT. This sequence encodes CASSYSINAVYSNQPQHF.

This clonotype was seen repeatedly, ten times or more. The chain employs TRBV7-2 and TRBJ2-2; D unresolved. The CDR3 sequence is 13 residues long. Trimming cost V 5 bases and J 6 bases, with 10 bases left between them. Germline V gene lookup returns CDR1 SGHTA and CDR2 FQGNSA. In nucleotides, the CDR3 is TGTGCCAGCAGCCCCGGTTTAGCCGGGGAGCTGTTTTTT. This sequence encodes CASSPGLAGELFF.

The table lists this clonotype with a few counts. The J gene is TRBJ1-2, the V gene TRBV6-2 or TRBV6-3, with a tentative D call TRBD1 (5 bases). V lost 5 bases and J 2 bases, leaving 15 bases between the germline ends. The V gene's germline CDR1 is MNHEY and CDR2 SVGEGT. The CDR3 spans 15 residues. CDR3 DNA: TGTGCCAGCAGTCCCCCCTGGGACCTAAACTATGGCTACACCTTC. Encoded protein: CASSPPWDLNYGYTF.

The DNA of the CDR3 is TGCAGTGCTAGAGATACTAGAGAGGCAGCGGGGGACCTCACCGGGGAGCTGTTTTTT. Protein: CSARDTREAAGDLTGELFF. The chain couples TRBV20-1 to TRBJ2-2; the match to TRBD2 covers 8 bases. The CDR3 is 19 amino acids. Losses at the gene ends were 0 bases for V and 4 bases for J; bases not matched to a gene: 16. The germline V gene has CDR1 DFQATT and CDR2 SNEGSKA (reference sequence).

Ten or more counts support this clonotype. The gene calls are TRBV7-9 and TRBJ2-3; D not resolved. V was cut by 6 bases and J by 7 bases, with 14 bases left in between. Germline V gene data show CDR1 as SEHNR and CDR2 as FQNEAQ (reference sequence). This CDR3 is built from 13 residues. As DNA, the CDR3 is TGTGCCAGCAGGAAGGACGGCGATCATACGCAGTATTTT. The encoded protein is CASRKDGDHTQYF.

The chain has TRBV29-1 and TRBJ2-1; D could derive from TRBD1 or TRBD2 (5 bases each). V was shortened by 7 bases and J by 2 bases, with 12 bases between the two germline ends. The V gene's germline CDR1 is SQVTM and CDR2 ANQGSEA. This CDR3 is 13 amino acids long. DNA of the CDR3: TGCAGCGCGCCCGGGGCCGCCTACAATGAGCAGTTCTTC. This encodes CSAPGAAYNEQFF.

The V call is TRBV4-3, the J call TRBJ1-5; D not certain. From germline, CDR1 is LGHNA and CDR2 YSLEER. Between the trimmed V and J ends, which lost 0 bases and 9 bases, there was a span of 12 bases. This CDR3 is built from 14 residues. The CDR3 is CASSQDVGFWPQHF. The CDR3, as DNA: TGCGCCAGCAGCCAAGATGTAGGGTTCTGGCCCCAGCATTTT.

This clonotype came up many times. The rearrangement uses TRBV7-2 and TRBJ2-7, with TRBD1 matching 8 bases. This CDR3 region has 14 residues. V was clipped by 2 bases and J by 6 bases; unmatched bases: 6. Germline V gene data show CDR1 as SGHTA and CDR2 as FQGNSA. The CDR3 sequence is CASSLQGARGEQYF. The CDR3 DNA reads as TGTGCCAGCAGCTTACAGGGGGCGCGGGGCGAGCAGTACTTC.

This clonotype turned up a few times. The J gene is TRBJ1-6, the V gene TRBV4-1, with D perhaps matching TRBD1 (5 bases). V lost 3 bases and J 8 bases, leaving 14 bases between the germline ends. CDR1 is MGHRA, CDR2 YSYEKL, per germline. The CDR3 is 15 residues long. The CDR3 nucleotides are TGCGCCAGCAGCCATCCCCAGGGAGCTCATTCACCCCTCCACTTT. It specifies CASSHPQGAHSPLHF.

V gene TRBV7-2 combines with J gene TRBJ1-4; 8 nucleotides match TRBD1. Germline V gene sequence: CDR1 SGHTA, CDR2 FQGNSA. CDR3 length equals 17 residues. J lost 5 bases, V lost 3 bases, and 11 bases had no gene match. The CDR3 sequence is CASSLPGQASRNEKLFF. The CDR3 DNA is TGTGCCAGCAGCTTGCCGGGACAGGCTTCCCGGAATGAAAAACTGTTTTTT.